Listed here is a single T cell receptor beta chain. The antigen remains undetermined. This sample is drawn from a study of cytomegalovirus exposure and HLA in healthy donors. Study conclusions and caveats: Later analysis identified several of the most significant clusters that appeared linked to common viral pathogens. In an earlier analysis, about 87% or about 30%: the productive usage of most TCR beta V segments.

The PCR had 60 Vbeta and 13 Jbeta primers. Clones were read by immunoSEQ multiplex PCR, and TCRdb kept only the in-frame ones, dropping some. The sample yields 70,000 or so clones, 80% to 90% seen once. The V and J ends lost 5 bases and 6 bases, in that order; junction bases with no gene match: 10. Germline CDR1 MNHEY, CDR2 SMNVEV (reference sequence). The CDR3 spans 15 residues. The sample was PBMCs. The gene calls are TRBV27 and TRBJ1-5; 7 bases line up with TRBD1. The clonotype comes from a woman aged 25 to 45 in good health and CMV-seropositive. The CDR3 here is CASSTTGARGQPQHF. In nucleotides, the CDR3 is TGTGCCAGCAGTACCACAGGGGCGCGGGGTCAGCCCCAGCATTTT.